This T cell receptor (beta chain) derives from a study of long-term antiretroviral therapy in people with HIV. Researchers report immunoSEQ v3.0 was run at survey level. Here immunoSEQ multiplex PCR was the method, and the copy in TCRdb shows in-frame clones only, minus some. The sample yields 30,000 to 40,000 clones, about 90% seen once. Trimming took off 0 bases at V and 5 bases at J, with 6 bases between the two ends. This CDR3 is built from 12 residues. The V gene's germline CDR1 is SGHKS and CDR2 YYEKEE (reference sequence). Study conclusions and caveats: Clones expanded before ART dominated the repertoire at all time points.

On this clone itself: Antigen specificity is unknown.

The sequences come from unsorted PBMCs, collected 1.1 years after starting antiretroviral therapy. The rearrangement links TRBV5-5 to TRBJ2-7; D ambiguous. The source of this sequence is a man in his late teens or twenties with HIV. CDR3 in DNA: TGTGCCAGCAGCTTGGACCCTAACGAGCAGTACTTC. Residues: CASSLDPNEQYF.